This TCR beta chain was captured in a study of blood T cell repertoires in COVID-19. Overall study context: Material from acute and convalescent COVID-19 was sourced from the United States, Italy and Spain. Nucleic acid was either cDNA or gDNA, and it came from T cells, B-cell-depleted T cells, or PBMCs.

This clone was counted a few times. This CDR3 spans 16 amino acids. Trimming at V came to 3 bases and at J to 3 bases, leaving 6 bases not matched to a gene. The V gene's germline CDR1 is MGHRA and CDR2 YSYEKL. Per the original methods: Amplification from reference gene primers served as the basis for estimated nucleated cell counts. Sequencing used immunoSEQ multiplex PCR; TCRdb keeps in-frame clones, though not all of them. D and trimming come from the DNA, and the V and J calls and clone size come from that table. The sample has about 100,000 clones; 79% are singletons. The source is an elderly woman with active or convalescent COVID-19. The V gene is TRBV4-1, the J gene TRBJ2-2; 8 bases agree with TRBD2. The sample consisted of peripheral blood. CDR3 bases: TGCGCCAGCAGCCAGGGCCTAGCGGGCTACACCGGGGAGCTGTTTTTT. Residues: CASSQGLAGYTGELFF.